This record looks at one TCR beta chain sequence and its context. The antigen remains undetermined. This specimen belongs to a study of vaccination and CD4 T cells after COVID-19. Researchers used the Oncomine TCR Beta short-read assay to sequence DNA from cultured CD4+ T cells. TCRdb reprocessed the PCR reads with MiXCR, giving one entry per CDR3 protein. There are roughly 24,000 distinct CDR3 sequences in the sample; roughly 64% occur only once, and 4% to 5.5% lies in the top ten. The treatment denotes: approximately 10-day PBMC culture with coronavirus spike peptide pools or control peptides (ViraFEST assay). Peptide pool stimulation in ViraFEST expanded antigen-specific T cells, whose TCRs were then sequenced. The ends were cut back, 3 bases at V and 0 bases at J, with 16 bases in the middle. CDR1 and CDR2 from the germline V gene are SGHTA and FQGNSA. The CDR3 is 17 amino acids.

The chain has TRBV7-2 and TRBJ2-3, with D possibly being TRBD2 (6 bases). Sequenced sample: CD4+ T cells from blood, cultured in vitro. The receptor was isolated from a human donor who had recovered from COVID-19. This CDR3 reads CASSLRSASASTDTQYF. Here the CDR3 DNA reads TGTGCCAGCAGCTTGAGGTCAGCTAGCGCCAGCACAGATACGCAGTATTTT.